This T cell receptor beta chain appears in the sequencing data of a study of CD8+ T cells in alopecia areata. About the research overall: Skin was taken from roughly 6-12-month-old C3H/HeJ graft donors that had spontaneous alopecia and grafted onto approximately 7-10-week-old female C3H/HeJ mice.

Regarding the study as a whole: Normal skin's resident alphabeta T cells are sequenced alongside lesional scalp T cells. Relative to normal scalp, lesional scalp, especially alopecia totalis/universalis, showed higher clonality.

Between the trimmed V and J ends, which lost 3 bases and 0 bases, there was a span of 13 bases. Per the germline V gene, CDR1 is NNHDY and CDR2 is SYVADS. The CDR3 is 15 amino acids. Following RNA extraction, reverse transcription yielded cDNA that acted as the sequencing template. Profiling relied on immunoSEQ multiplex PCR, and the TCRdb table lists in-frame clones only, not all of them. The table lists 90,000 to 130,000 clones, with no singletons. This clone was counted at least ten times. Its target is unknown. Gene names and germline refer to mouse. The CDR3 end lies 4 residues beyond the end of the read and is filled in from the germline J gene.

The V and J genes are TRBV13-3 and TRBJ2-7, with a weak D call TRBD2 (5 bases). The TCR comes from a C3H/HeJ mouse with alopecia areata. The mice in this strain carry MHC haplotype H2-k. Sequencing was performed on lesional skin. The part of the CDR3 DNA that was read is TGTGCCAGCAGTGGCCTGACTGAAATCTCCTAT. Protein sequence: CASSGLTEISY. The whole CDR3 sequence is CASSGLTEISYEQYF.